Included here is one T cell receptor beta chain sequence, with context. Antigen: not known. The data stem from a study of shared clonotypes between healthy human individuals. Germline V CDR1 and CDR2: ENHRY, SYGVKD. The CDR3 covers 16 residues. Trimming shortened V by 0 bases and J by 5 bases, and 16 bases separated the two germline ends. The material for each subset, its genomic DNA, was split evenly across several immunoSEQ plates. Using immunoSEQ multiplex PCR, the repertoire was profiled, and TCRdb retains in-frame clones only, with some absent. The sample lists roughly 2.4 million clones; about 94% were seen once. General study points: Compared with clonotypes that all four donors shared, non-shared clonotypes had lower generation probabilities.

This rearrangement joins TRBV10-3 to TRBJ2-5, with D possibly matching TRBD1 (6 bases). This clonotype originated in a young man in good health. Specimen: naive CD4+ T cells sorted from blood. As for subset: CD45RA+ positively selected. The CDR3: CAISESGGVQGETQYF. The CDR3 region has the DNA TGTGCCATCAGTGAGTCAGGTGGGGTCCAGGGGGAGACCCAGTACTTC.